This T cell receptor beta chain was sequenced during a study of blood T cell repertoires in COVID-19. On the study more broadly: The analysed material was cDNA or gDNA that came from T cells, B-cell-depleted T cells, or PBMCs.

Trimming left V 6 bases short and J 0 bases short, with 14 bases between. The germline CDR1 and CDR2 sequences are SEHNR and FQNEAQ (reference sequence). The CDR3 sequence is 15 residues long. Symptom resolution, clearance, or two negative PCRs marked the recovered donors of Cohort 3. Authors' processing steps: Reference gene primer amplification gave estimated nucleated cell counts. The protocol was immunoSEQ multiplex PCR, while the TCRdb copy is restricted to in-frame clones and leaves out a portion. The D gene and trimming were derived from the DNA, and the V and J assignments and clone size from that table. The profile covers a few hundred thousand clones, with over 75% appearing a single time and 0.75% to 1% taken by the ten largest.

Source material: PBMCs or T cells enriched from blood (not recorded which). The TCR originated in a woman in her thirties who had recovered from COVID-19. The rearrangement uses TRBV7-9 and TRBJ1-1; D ambiguous. The CDR3 bases are TGTGCCAGCAGTCAACAACAAAGAATGAACACTGAAGCTTTCTTT. Translating gives CASSQQQRMNTEAFF.